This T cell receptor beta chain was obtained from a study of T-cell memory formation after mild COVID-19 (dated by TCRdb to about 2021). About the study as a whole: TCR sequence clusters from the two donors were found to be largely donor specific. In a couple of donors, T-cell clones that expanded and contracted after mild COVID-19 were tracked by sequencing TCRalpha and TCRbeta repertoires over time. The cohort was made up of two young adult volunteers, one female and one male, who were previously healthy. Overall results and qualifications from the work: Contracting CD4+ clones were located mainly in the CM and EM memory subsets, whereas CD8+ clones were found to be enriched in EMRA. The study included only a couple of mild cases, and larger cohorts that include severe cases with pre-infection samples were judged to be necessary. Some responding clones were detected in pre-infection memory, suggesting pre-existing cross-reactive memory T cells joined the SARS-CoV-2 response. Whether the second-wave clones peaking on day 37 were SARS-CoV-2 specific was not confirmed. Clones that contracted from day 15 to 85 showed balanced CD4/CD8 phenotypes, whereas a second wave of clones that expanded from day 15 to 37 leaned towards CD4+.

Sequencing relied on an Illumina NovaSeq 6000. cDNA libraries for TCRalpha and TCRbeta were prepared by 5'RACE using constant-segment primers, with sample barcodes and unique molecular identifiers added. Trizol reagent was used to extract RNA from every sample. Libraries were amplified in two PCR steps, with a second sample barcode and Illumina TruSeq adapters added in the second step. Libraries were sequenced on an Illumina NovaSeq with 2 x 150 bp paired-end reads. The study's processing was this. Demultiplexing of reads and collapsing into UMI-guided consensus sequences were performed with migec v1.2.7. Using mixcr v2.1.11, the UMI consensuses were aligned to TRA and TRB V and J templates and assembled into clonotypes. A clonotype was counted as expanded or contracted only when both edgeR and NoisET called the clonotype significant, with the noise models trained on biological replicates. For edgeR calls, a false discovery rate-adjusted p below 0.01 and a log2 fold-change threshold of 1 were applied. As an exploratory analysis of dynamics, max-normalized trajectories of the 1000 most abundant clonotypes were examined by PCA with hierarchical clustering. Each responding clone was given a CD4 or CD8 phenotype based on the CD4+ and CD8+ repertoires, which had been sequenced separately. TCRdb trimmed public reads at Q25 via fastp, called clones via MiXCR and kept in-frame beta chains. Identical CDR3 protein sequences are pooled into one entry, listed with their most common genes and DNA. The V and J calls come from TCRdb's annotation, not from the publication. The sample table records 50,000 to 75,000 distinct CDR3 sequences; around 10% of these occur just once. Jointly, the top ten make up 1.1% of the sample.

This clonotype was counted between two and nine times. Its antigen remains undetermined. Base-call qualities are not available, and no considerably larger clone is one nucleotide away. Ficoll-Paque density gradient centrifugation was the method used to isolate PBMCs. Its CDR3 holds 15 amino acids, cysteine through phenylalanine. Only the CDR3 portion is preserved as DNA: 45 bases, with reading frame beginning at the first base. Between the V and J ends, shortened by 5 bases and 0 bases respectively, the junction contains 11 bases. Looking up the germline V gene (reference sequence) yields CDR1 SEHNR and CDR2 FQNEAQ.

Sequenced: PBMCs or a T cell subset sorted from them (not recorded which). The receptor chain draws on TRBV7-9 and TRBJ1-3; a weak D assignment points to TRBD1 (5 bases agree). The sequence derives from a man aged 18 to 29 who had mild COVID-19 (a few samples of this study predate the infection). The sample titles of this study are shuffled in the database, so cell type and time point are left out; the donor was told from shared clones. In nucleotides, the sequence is TGTGCCAGCAGCCCAAGGGGTAACTCTGGAAACACCATATATTTT. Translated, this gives CASSPRGNSGNTIYF.